Listed below are T cell receptor beta chains from one sample, sequenced in a study of CD8 T cells in ankylosing spondylitis. One entry per CDR3 protein results from TCRdb running MiXCR on the 5' RACE reads. The sample has about 340,000 distinct CDR3 sequences, 20% to 25% seen once. Sequencing was carried out using blood, either unsorted or a sorted T cell fraction (not recorded which). The receptor set was obtained from a male donor with ankylosing spondylitis or in good health (not recorded which). CDR3s include the opening cysteine and the closing phenylalanine or tryptophan. A D gene is named only where the DNA matches it firmly. Clone size is shown for a subset of rows, as once, few, many or a class of expanded clone.

clone_size j_call d_call cdr3_length v_call cdr3_nt cdr3_aa
once TRBJ2-7 . 14 TRBV30 TGTGCCTGCGAAGGACTACGGCAGCCGAGGGAGCAGTACTTC CACEGLRQPREQYF
. TRBJ2-5 . 14 TRBV5-4 TGTGCCAGCAGCTTCTCCCGGGTGGTAGAGACCCAGTACTTC CASSFSRVVETQYF
few TRBJ2-7 . 14 TRBV12-3/TRBV12-4 TGTGCCAGCAGTTTAGGGAGTATTTCCTACGAGCAGTACTTC CASSLGSISYEQYF
. TRBJ2-7 . 15 TRBV12-3/TRBV12-4 TGTGCCAGCAGCCAAGACACAGGGTTGGCGAACGAGCAGTACTTC CASSQDTGLANEQYF
few TRBJ2-3 . 14 TRBV18 TGTGCCAGCTCACCGGCGCCTCCCACAGATACGCAGTATTTT CASSPAPPTDTQYF
few TRBJ2-1 TRBD1 13 TRBV29-1 TGCAGTGCTGAACAGGGGACCCCACATGAGCAGTTCTTC CSAEQGTPHEQFF
many TRBJ2-1 . 13 TRBV12-3/TRBV12-4 TGTGCCAGCAGTTTTACGGGAAGGGGTGAGCAGTTCTTC CASSFTGRGEQFF
few TRBJ2-1 TRBD2 16 TRBV7-8 TGTGCCAGCAGCCCATTAGCGGGTCTCTCCTACAATGAGCAGTTCTTC CASSPLAGLSYNEQFF
. TRBJ2-7 TRBD1 17 TRBV6-2/TRBV6-3 TGTGCCAGCAGTTTTTCCCTTTCGGAGGCCTACAGGGGACGGTGGTACTTC CASSFSLSEAYRGRWYF
. TRBJ1-6 . 14 TRBV9 TGTGCCAGCAGCGTCACGCAGGGAGGATCACCCCTCCACTTT CASSVTQGGSPLHF
few TRBJ2-1 TRBD2 13 TRBV29-1 TGCAGCGTTGGCCTAGCGGGGGGGTGGGAGCAGTTCTTC CSVGLAGGWEQFF
. TRBJ1-1 . 13 TRBV11-2 TGTGCCAGCAGCCATTCGGTGAACACTGAAGCTTTCTTT CASSHSVNTEAFF
. TRBJ2-2 . 12 TRBV30 TGTGCCTGGAGTTGGGTTACCGGGGAGCTGTTTTTT CAWSWVTGELFF
. TRBJ2-1 . 14 TRBV27 TGTGCCAGCAGTTGGGGGACTTCTAGCAATGAGCAGTTCTTC CASSWGTSSNEQFF
. TRBJ2-7 TRBD1 16 TRBV5-5 TGTGCCAGCAGCTTGGCCCTGGGACAGGGTTTCAACGAGCAGTACTTC CASSLALGQGFNEQYF
. TRBJ2-1 . 16 TRBV28 TGTGCCAGCAGTCCTGGAGGGACAGATCAATACAATGAGCAGTTCTTC CASSPGGTDQYNEQFF
. TRBJ1-2 . 14 TRBV6-1 TGTGCCAGCAGTGCAATTGTGAGGGACTATGGCTACACCTTC CASSAIVRDYGYTF
. TRBJ1-1 . 16 TRBV10-3 TGTGCCATCAGTGAGCCAAGGCTGACGGTAAACACTGAAGCTTTCTTT CAISEPRLTVNTEAFF
. TRBJ1-6 . 13 TRBV29-1 TGCAGCCCCCGCCCCCGGTCGGATTCACCCCTCCACTTT CSPRPRSDSPLHF
few TRBJ2-2 . 15 TRBV3-1 TGTGCCAGCAGCCTACGCGACTTGAACACCGGGGAGCTGTTTTTT CASSLRDLNTGELFF
once TRBJ2-3 TRBD2 15 TRBV2 TGTGCTAGACTAGCGGGGGCGAAGATCACAGATACGCAGTATTTT CARLAGAKITDTQYF
. TRBJ2-5 . 14 TRBV19 TGTGCCAGTACCCTGGGGGCAGGGGAGAAGACCCAGTACTTC CASTLGAGEKTQYF
. TRBJ2-3 . 15 TRBV7-9 TGTGCCAGCAGCCAATCAGGGGCCCCCACAGATACGCAGTATTTT CASSQSGAPTDTQYF
. TRBJ2-1 TRBD1 14 TRBV29-1 TGCAGCGTCGTGACAGGGGGTATTTCGTATGAGCAGTTCTTC CSVVTGGISYEQFF